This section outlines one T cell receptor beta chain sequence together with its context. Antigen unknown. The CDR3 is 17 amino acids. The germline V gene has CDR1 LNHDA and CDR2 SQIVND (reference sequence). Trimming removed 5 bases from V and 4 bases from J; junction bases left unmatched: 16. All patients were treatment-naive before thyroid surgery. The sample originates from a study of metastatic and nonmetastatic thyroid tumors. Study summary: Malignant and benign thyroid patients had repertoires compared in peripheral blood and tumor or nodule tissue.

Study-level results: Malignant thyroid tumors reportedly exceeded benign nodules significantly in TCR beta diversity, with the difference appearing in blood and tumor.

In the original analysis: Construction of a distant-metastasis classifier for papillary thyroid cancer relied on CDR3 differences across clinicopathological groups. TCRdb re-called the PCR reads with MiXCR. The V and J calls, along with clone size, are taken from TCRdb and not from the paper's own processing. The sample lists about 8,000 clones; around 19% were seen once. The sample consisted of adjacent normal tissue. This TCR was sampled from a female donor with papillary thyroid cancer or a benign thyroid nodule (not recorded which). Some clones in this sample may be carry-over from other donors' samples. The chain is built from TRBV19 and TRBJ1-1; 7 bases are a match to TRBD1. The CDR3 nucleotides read TGTGCCAGTAGTCCGCCCTGGGGGGGGACAGAGTCCACTGAAGCTTTCTTT. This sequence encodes CASSPPWGGTESTEAFF.